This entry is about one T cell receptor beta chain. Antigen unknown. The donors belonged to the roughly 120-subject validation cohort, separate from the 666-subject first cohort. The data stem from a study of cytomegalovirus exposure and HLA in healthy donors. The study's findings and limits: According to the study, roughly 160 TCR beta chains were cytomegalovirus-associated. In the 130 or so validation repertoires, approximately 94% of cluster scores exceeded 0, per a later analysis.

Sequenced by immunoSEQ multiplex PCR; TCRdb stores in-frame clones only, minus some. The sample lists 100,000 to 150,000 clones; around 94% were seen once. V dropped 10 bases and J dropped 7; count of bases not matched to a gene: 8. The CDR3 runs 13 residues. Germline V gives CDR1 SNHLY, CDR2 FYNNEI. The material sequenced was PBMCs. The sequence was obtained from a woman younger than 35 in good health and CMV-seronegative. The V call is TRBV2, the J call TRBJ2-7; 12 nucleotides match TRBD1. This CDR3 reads CATLRDRGREQYF. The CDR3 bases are TGTGCCACCCTCCGGGACAGGGGGCGGGAGCAGTACTTC.